This T cell receptor beta chain was recorded in a study of shared clonotypes between healthy human individuals (dated by TCRdb to between 2020 and 2021). Concerning the study at large: The cohort comprised a couple of women and a few men aged 18 to 49 years. For each donor, CD4 naive and CD4 memory were each given three plates, CD8 naive was given two plates, and CD8 memory was given one plate. Blood TCR repertoires of five healthy adults were deeply sequenced to estimate repertoire size and the extent of clonotype sharing between individuals. To increase sequencing depth and limit assay-specific biases, TCR repertoire library preparation and sequencing were carried out by different laboratories using diverse techniques. Each donor's leukapheresis produced roughly between roughly 0.9 and 9 billion PBMCs. General study outcomes and caveats: Naive subsets generally had larger estimated clonotype richness than memory subsets did. Sharing across a few donors was observed for approximately 5% of naive CD4, under 4% of naive CD8, over 2% of memory CD4, and over 0.3% of memory CD8 clonotypes. Pairwise subsampling indicated that sequencing depth was expected to affect the degree of clonotype sharing among donors. Higher generation probabilities were observed for clonotypes shared by all four sorted-subset donors than for non-shared clonotypes. The genetic and exposure-history diversity represented was limited by the small number of donors. Incomplete sequencing was indicated by rarefaction of sorted-subset datasets, despite the large sequencing depth. Sampling was limited to blood, and TCR repertoires in tissue likely differ from TCR repertoires in blood.

Donors were healthy HIV-negative adults with no recently reported acute infections or vaccinations. Every donor was a Caucasian adult living in Nashville, Tennessee, USA. CD4+ T cells were enriched through magnetic negative selection, after which naive cells were positively selected on CD45RA and the remaining negative fraction served as the memory subset. After blood collection by leukapheresis, PBMCs were isolated using Ficoll-Histopaque density gradient centrifugation and then cryopreserved in the vapor phase of liquid nitrogen. Analytical flow cytometry was used to check the purity and quantity of every magnetically sorted T cell population. Each sorted fraction had its genomic DNA isolated and then quantified by UV absorbance on a Nanodrop 2000c. About this clone: Its binding antigen is unknown. No much larger clone exists at a distance of one base, and base qualities are not known.

TCR CDR3 regions were amplified from genomic DNA by multiplex PCR using the deep immunoSEQ assay. Genomic DNA extracted from each cell subset was distributed evenly over all wells of several immunoSEQ 96-well plates, and each plate served as one replicate. Each replicate PCR for sorted subsets received roughly 0.2 ug genomic DNA, equal to roughly 29,000 T cell genomes. Purified libraries were measured with a Qubit 3.0 fluorometer, size-checked on a Bioanalyzer 2100, and measured again with the KAPA Library Quantification kit. A separate single-read 150-cycle Illumina NextSeq 550 flow cell was used to sequence each immunoSEQ 96-well plate. Turning to the authors' computational methods: Because the immunoSEQ output included only junctional sequences and no quality scores, the filtering could not be the same as the filtering used for full-length reads. Sequences were annotated with PyIR, a Python wrapper for IgBLAST v1.9, using IMGT germline references to assign V/J genes and CDR3. Reads were removed for weak V/J assignments (E-value above 1e-6), missing CDR3, stop codons, out-of-frame junctions, or ambiguous translated residues. V3J clonotypes were defined as sequences sharing an identical inferred V gene, J gene, and CDR3 amino acid sequence. Percentage overlap between repertoires was calculated by dividing the number of shared unique clonotypes by the size of the smaller repertoire. Repertoire richness was assessed with RTK rarefaction, the Chao1 estimator, and Recon v2.1 estimates of unobserved clonotypes. Generation probabilities for all TCRbeta clonotypes obtained by the gDNA method from a handful of donors were computed using OLGA. In its TCRdb copy, this immuneACCESS table keeps in-frame sequences only and misses some clones. Where compared with another copy, unresolved V genes explain less than half of these, and the others have no known cause. Clone size and the V and J calls come from that table; the DNA yielded D and trimming. Counted in this sample were about 1.5 million clones; 95% to 99% of them appeared once. The top ten hold about 0.45% of the sample.

The sequence derives from a man younger than 40 in good health. The sample comprised naive CD4+ T cells sorted from blood. In the paper's terms, the cell subset or site label means: CD45RA+ positively selected.

CDR3 protein: CASSENGAGDTDTQYF. The nucleotide sequence reads as follows: TGTGCCAGCAGCGAGAATGGAGCGGGTGACACAGATACGCAGTATTTT. Recombination joined TRBV25-1 with TRBJ2-3, with a weak D call of TRBD2 (6 bases match). The CDR1 and CDR2 encoded by the germline V gene are MGHDK and SYGVNS. The CDR3 runs 16 residues from the cysteine to the phenylalanine. Only CDR3 DNA is held: 48 bases, read in frame from base 1. V and J are truncated by 6 bases and 2 bases respectively, leaving an intervening sequence of 18 bases.